This T cell receptor (beta chain) is drawn from a study of CD4 T cells in relation to SARS-CoV-2 and coronaviruses. Comment on this clone: Antigen specificity is unknown.

Cryopreserved PBMCs were CD4-enriched, then split into naive and memory cells. V lost 5 bases, J lost 5 bases, and 8 bases stayed unmatched. This CDR3 has 15 amino acids. CDR1 is MDHEN and CDR2 is SYDVKM in the germline V gene. Libraries were prepared by immunoSEQ multiplex PCR; TCRdb keeps only in-frame clonotypes and omits some of them. The table lists roughly 43,000 clones, over 75% of them singletons. Study-level points and caveats: Crossreactivity was assessed only for spike protein, not other viral proteins.

The rearrangement joins TRBV28 to TRBJ2-1, with 8 bases that match TRBD2. Sequencing input: naive CD4+ T cells from PBMCs, cultured in vitro. As for subset: naive CD4+ T cells isolated by negative enrichment. The clonotype was recovered from an adult with COVID-19. The CDR3 sequence is CASSPPRGRNNEQFF. The CDR3 coding sequence is TGTGCCAGCAGTCCGCCACGCGGGAGGAACAATGAGCAGTTCTTC.